The clone carrying this TCR beta chain was counted between two and nine times. Its target is not known. For TCR beta, libraries came from quantitative 5'-RACE with molecular barcodes. Via MiXCR, TCRdb re-called the 5' RACE reads, giving one row per CDR3 protein. The sample consists of roughly 160,000 distinct CDR3 sequences, around a tenth of them appearing once. CDR1 and CDR2 (germline): LGHNA, YNFKEQ. V shed 6 bases and J shed 7 bases, with 12 bases lying between them. The CDR3 is 12 amino acids. These data are taken from a study of CD8 T cells in ankylosing spondylitis. Study outcomes and limitations: Past research had described some motif variants in reactive arthritis synovial fluid and blood. It appeared that ankylosing spondylitis blood was characterized by a TCR beta motif of under ten highly homologous variants. Clones linked with disease were CD8+ and fairly uncommon in the peripheral blood.

The sample comprised blood, either unsorted or a sorted T cell fraction (not recorded which). This receptor was obtained from a female donor with ankylosing spondylitis or in good health (not recorded which). The J gene is TRBJ1-1, the V gene TRBV4-2, with D possibly being TRBD1 (5 bases). The CDR3 loop reads CASRQEGVEAFF. The CDR3 nucleotides read TGTGCCAGCAGACAGGAAGGGGTTGAAGCTTTCTTT.